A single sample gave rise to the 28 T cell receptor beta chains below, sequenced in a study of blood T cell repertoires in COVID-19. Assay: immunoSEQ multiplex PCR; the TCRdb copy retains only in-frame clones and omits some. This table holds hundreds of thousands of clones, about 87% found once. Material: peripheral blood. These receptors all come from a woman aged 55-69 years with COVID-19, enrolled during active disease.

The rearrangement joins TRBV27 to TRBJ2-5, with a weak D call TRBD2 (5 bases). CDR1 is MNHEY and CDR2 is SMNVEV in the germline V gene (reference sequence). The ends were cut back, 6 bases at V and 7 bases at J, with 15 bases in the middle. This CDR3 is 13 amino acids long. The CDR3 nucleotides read TGTGCCAGCAGGAGGGTGGACCGGGGGACCCAGTACTTC. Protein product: CASRRVDRGTQYF.

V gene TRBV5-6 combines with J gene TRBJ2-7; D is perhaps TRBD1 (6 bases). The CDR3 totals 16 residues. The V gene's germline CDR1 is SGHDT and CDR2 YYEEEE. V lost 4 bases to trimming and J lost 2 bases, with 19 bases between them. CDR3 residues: CASSSSRDTRAYEQYF. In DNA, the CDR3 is TGTGCCAGCAGCAGTTCCCGGGACACTAGGGCCTACGAGCAGTACTTC. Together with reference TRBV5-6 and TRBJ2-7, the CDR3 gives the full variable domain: DAGVTQSPTHLIKTRGQQVTLRCSPKSGHDTVSWYQQALGQGPQFIFQYYEEEERQRGNFPDRFSGHQFPNYSSELNVNALLLGDSALYLCASSSSRDTRAYEQYFGPGTRLTVT.

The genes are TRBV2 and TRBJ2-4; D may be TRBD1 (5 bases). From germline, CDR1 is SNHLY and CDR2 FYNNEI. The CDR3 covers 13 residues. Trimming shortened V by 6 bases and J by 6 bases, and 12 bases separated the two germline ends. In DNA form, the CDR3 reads TGTGCCAGCAGCCAGATAGGGGTAAACATTCAGTACTTC. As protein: CASSQIGVNIQYF.

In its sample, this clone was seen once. CDR3 bases: TGTGCCAGCAGCCCACCCAGCCAGGGGGCAAGTGGGTCGGAAAAACTGTTTTTT. This encodes CASSPPSQGASGSEKLFF. The gene calls are TRBV3-1 (or the pseudogene TRBV3-2) and TRBJ1-4, with 8 bases matching TRBD1. The V segment lost 4 bases and the J segment 8 bases; nucleotides outside the gene matches: 18. The length of the CDR3 is 18 residues. Germline-derived CDR1 and CDR2 are LGHDT and YNNKEL (reference sequence).

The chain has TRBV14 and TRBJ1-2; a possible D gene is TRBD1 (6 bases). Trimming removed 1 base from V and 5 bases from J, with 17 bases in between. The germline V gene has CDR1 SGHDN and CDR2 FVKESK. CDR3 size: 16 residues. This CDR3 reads CASSQVIGGPSYGYTF. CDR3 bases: TGTGCCAGCAGCCAAGTGATAGGGGGACCGTCGTATGGCTACACCTTC.

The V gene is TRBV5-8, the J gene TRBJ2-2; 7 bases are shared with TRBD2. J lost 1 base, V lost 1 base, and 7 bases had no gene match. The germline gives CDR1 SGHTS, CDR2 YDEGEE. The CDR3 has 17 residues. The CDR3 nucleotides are TGTGCCAGCAGCTTGAGGGCGGGGGAACGGAACACCGGGGAGCTGTTTTTT. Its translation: CASSLRAGERNTGELFF.

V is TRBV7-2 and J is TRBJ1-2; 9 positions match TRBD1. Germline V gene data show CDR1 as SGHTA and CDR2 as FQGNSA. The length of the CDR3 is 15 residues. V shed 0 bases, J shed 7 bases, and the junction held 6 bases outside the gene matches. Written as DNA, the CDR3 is TGTGCCAGCAGCTTAGCGCTTACAGGGGGCGGTGGCTACACCTTC. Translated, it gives CASSLALTGGGGYTF.

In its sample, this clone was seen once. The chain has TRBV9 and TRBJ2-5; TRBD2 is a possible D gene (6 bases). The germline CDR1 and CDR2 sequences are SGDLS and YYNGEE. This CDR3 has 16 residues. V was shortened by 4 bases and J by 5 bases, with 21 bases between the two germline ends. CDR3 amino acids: CASSQRIGRSGETQYF. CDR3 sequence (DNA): TGTGCCAGCAGCCAACGTATAGGGAGGTCTGGGGAGACCCAGTACTTC.

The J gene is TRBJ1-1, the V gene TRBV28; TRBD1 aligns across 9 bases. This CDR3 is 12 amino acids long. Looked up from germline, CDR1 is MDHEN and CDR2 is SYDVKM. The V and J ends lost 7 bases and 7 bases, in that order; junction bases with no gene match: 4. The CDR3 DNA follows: TGTGCCAGCACCCCGGACAGGGGTGAAGCTTTCTTT. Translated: CASTPDRGEAFF.

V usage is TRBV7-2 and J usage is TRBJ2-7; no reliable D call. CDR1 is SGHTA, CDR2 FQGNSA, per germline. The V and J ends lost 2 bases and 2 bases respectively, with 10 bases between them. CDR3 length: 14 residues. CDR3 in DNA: TGTGCCAGCAGCTTAACCCCGTGGCCCTACGAGCAGTACTTC. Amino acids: CASSLTPWPYEQYF.

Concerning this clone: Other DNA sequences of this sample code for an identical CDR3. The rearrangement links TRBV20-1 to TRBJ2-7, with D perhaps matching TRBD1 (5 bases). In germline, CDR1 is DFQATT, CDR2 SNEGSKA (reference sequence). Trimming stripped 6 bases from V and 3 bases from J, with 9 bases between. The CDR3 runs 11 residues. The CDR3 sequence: CSAEDSYEQYF. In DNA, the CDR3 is TGCAGTGCCGAAGACAGCTACGAGCAGTACTTC.

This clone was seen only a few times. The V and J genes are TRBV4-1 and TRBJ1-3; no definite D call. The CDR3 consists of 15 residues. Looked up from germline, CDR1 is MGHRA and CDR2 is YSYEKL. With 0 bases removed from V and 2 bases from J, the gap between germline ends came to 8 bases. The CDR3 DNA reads TGCGCCAGCAGCCAAGAGGCGGGTGCTGGAAACACCATATATTTT. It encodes CASSQEAGAGNTIYF.

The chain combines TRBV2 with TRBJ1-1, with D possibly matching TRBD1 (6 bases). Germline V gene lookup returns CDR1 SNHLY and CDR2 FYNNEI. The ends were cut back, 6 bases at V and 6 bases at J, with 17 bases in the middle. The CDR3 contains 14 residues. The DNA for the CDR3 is TGTGCCAGCAGGAGGGGGATGGCTGTTCCTGAAGCTTTCTTT. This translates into CASRRGMAVPEAFF.

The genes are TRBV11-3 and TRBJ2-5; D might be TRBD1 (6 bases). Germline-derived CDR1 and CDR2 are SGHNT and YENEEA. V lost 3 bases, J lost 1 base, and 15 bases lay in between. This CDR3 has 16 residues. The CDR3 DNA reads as TGTGCCAGCAGCTTCCACATCGACAGGATCCAAGAGACCCAGTACTTC. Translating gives CASSFHIDRIQETQYF. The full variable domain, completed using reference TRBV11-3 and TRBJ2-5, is EAGVVQSPRYKIIEKKQPVAFWCNPISGHNTLYWYLQNLGQGPELLIRYENEEAVDDSQLPKDRFSAERLKGVDSTLKIQPAELGDSAVYLCASSFHIDRIQETQYFGPGTRLLVL.

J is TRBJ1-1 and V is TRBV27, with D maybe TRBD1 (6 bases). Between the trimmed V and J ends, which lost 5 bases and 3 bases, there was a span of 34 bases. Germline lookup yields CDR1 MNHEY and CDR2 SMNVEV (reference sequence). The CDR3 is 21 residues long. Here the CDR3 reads CASSPTGFLTGVPKSDTEAFF. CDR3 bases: TGTGCCAGCAGTCCTACGGGTTTCTTGACAGGAGTTCCCAAGTCGGACACTGAAGCTTTCTTT.

The CDR3 here is CASSPPGGITEAFF. CDR3 bases: TGTGCCAGCTCACCACCAGGGGGCATTACTGAAGCTTTCTTT. The chain combines TRBV18 with TRBJ1-1; TRBD1 matches at 7 bases. J gave up 5 bases and V 0 bases, and 3 bases lay outside the gene matches. The CDR3 consists of 14 residues. The V gene's germline CDR1 is KGHSH and CDR2 LQKENI.

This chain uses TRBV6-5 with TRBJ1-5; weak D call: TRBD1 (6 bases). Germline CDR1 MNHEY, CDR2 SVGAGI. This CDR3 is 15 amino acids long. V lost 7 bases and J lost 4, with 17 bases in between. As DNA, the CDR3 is TGTGCCAGCATTAAGGAAAGGACAGAAAATCAGCCCCAGCATTTT. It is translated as CASIKERTENQPQHF.

CDR3 in DNA: TGTGCCAGCAGCCAAGATCGAGGACTAGCGGGGGGTGGGGCAGATACGCAGTATTTT. Amino acids: CASSQDRGLAGGGADTQYF. This chain uses TRBV3-1 (or the pseudogene TRBV3-2) with TRBJ2-3, with 14 bases identical to TRBD2. J lost 4 bases, V lost 0 bases, and 9 bases had no gene match. The germline V gene has CDR1 LGHDT and CDR2 YNNKEL (reference sequence). This CDR3 region has 19 residues.

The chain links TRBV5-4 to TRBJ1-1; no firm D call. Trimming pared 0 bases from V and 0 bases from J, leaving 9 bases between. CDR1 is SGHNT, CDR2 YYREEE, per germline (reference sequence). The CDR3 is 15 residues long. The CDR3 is CASSLAPAMNTEAFF. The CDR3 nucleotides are TGTGCCAGCAGCTTGGCCCCAGCGATGAACACTGAAGCTTTCTTT.

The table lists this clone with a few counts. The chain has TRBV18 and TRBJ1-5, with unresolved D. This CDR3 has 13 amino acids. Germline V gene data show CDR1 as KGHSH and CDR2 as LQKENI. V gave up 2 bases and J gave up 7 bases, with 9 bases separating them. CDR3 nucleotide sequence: TGTGCCAGCTCACCAGGAGGAAACCAGCCCCAGCATTTT. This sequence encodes CASSPGGNQPQHF.

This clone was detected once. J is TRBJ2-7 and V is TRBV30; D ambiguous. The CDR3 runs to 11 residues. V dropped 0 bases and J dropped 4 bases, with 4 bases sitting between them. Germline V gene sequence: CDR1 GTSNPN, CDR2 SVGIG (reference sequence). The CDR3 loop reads CAWSVEYEQYF. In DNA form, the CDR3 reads TGTGCCTGGAGTGTAGAGTACGAGCAGTACTTC.

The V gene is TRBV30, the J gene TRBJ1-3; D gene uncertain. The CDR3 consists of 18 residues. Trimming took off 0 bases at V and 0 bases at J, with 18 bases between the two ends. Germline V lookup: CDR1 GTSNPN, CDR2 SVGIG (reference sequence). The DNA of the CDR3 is TGTGCCTGGAGTGTTCGTGTCGTTTTCGGGGACTCTGGAAACACCATATATTTT. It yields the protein CAWSVRVVFGDSGNTIYF.

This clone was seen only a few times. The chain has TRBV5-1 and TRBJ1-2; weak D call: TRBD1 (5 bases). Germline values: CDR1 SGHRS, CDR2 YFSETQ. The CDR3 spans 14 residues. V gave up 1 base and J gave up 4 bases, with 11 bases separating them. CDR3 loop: CASSLQEGSYGYTF. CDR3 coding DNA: TGCGCCAGCAGCTTGCAGGAGGGGAGCTATGGCTACACCTTC. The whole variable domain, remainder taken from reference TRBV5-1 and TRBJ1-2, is KAGVTQTPRYLIKTRGQQVTLSCSPISGHRSVSWYQQTPGQGLQFLFEYFSETQRNKGNFPGRFSGRQFSNSRSEMNVSTLELGDSALYLCASSLQEGSYGYTFGSGTRLTVV.

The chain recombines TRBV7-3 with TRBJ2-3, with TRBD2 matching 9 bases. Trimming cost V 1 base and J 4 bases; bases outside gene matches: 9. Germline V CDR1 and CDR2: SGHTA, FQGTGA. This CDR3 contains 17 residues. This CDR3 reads CASSLNSRAGGADTQYF. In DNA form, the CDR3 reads TGTGCCAGCAGCTTAAACTCCCGAGCGGGGGGCGCAGATACGCAGTATTTT.

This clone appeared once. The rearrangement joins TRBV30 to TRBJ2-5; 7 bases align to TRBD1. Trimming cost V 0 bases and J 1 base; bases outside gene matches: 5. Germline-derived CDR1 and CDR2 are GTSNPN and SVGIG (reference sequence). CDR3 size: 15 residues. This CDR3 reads CAWSVRGRVQETQYF. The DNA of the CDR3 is TGTGCCTGGAGTGTAAGGGGGCGAGTCCAAGAGACCCAGTACTTC.

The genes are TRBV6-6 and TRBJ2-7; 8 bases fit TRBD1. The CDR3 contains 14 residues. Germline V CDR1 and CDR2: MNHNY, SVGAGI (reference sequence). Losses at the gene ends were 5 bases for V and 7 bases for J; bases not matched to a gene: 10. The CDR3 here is CASSTPHRGDEQYF. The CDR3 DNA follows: TGTGCCAGCAGTACCCCTCACAGGGGGGATGAGCAGTACTTC.

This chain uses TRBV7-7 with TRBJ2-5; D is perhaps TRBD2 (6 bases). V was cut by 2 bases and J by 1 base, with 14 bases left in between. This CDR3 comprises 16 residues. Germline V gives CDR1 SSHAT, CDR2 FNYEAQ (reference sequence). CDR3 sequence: CASSLKGGAGQETQYF. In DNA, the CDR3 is TGTGCCAGCAGCTTAAAAGGCGGGGCAGGCCAAGAGACCCAGTACTTC.

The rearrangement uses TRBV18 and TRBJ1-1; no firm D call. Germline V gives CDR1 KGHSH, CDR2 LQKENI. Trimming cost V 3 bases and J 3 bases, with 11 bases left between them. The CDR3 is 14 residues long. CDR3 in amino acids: CASSPFGEDTEAFF. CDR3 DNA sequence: TGTGCCAGCTCACCGTTCGGGGAGGACACTGAAGCTTTCTTT.